Listed here are 31 T cell receptor beta chains from one sample, sequenced in a study of T cells in localized non-small cell lung cancer. Repertoires were generated with immunoSEQ multiplex PCR, while TCRdb's copy carries only in-frame clones and drops some. The sample lists 50,000 to 75,000 clones, approximately 90% occurring once. The specimen comprised peripheral blood, sampled before any cancer treatment. These receptors were taken from a man aged 35 to 69 with stage I squamous cell lung carcinoma.

This chain links TRBV29-1 with TRBJ2-3; 15 nucleotides align to TRBD2. V lost 6 bases to trimming and J lost 1 base; unmatched junction nucleotides: 2. Germline V CDR1 and CDR2: SQVTM, ANQGSEA. CDR3 length equals 15 residues. The CDR3 region has the DNA TGCAGCGTGGGACTAGCGGGAGGTCGCACAGATACGCAGTATTTT. This sequence encodes CSVGLAGGRTDTQYF.

This clone came up once. The gene calls are TRBV4-2 and TRBJ2-5; tentative D call: TRBD1 (7 bases). Germline lookup yields CDR1 LGHNA and CDR2 YNFKEQ. The ends were cut back, 0 bases at V and 5 bases at J, with 13 bases in the middle. CDR3 length: 15 residues. The CDR3 protein is CASSQDRRGVETQYF. The CDR3 coding sequence is TGTGCCAGCAGCCAAGATCGCAGGGGGGTGGAGACCCAGTACTTC.

The chain uses TRBV7-2 and TRBJ2-5; TRBD1 matches 7 bases. Germline CDR1 reads SGHTA; CDR2 reads FQGNSA. The length of the CDR3 is 14 residues. The trim removed 5 bases at V and 5 bases at J, leaving 8 bases unmatched. The CDR3 nucleotides read TGTGCCAGCAGCCGAGACAGGGTCGGGGAGACCCAGTACTTC. Translated: CASSRDRVGETQYF.

The DNA of the CDR3 is TGTGCCAGCTCACCAAGCGCGACGTCGAAAACAGATACGCAGTATTTT. Translation gives CASSPSATSKTDTQYF. The chain joins TRBV18 to TRBJ2-3; unclear D gene. CDR1 is KGHSH and CDR2 is LQKENI in the germline V gene. The V gene lost 2 bases and the J gene lost 3 bases, with 15 bases spanning the gap. The CDR3 totals 16 residues.

V gene TRBV6-5 combines with J gene TRBJ1-1; a possible D gene is TRBD1 (5 bases). CDR1 is MNHEY and CDR2 is SVGAGI in the germline V gene. The V and J ends lost 2 bases and 4 bases respectively, with 11 bases between them. The length of the CDR3 is 14 residues. CDR3 protein: CASSYPGRGTEAFF. The CDR3 coding sequence is TGTGCCAGCAGTTACCCAGGTAGGGGCACTGAAGCTTTCTTT.

The CDR3, as DNA: TGTGCCAGCAGCTTAGGGGACCCGGGGGACGAGCAGTACTTC. Translation gives CASSLGDPGDEQYF. The chain combines TRBV7-9 with TRBJ2-7, with D possibly TRBD2 on 6 matching bases. The CDR3 consists of 14 residues. Trimming shortened V by 1 base and J by 5 bases, and 12 bases separated the two germline ends. Germline lookup yields CDR1 SEHNR and CDR2 FQNEAQ (reference sequence).

This clone was seen just once. The chain uses TRBV7-3 and TRBJ2-2; perhaps TRBD2 as D (5 bases). Germline values: CDR1 SGHTA, CDR2 FQGTGA. Trimming removed 5 bases at V and 2 bases at J, with 9 bases between. The CDR3 sequence is 14 residues long. The CDR3 DNA reads TGTGCCAGCAGCCTCCGGGGTAACACCGGGGAGCTGTTTTTT. Amino acid sequence: CASSLRGNTGELFF.

This chain uses TRBV28 with TRBJ2-1, with D perhaps matching TRBD1 (5 bases). The V end lost 4 bases, the J end lost 3 bases, and 22 bases lay between the germline ends. Germline values: CDR1 MDHEN, CDR2 SYDVKM. The CDR3 is made up of 18 amino acids. The CDR3 DNA follows: TGTGCCAGCAGTTCACCCGACAGCCTACCCTCTTACTACAATGAGCAGTTCTTC. Its translation: CASSSPDSLPSYYNEQFF.

This chain links TRBV30 with TRBJ2-1; no reliable D call. The germline V and J ends were trimmed by 1 base and 9 bases, with 10 bases remaining between them. CDR1 GTSNPN and CDR2 SVGIG come from the germline V gene (reference sequence). The CDR3 runs to 12 residues. In nucleotides, the CDR3 is TGTGCCTGGAGTGATCCCATGGGTGAGCAGTTCTTC. Its translation is CAWSDPMGEQFF. Full variable domain (missing parts from reference TRBV30 and TRBJ2-1): SQTIHQWPATLVQPVGSPLSLECTVEGTSNPNLYWYRQAAGRGLQLLFYSVGIGQISSEVPQNLSASRPQDRQFILSSKKLLLSDSGFYLCAWSDPMGEQFFGPGTRLTVL.

The V gene is TRBV7-9, the J gene TRBJ2-1; possibly TRBD1 for D (6 bases). The V and J ends lost 0 bases and 4 bases respectively, with 10 bases between them. The CDR3 length is 15 residues. Germline lookup yields CDR1 SEHNR and CDR2 FQNEAQ (reference sequence). CDR3: CASSLAGRGYNEQFF. CDR3 nucleotide sequence: TGTGCCAGCAGCTTAGCCGGCAGGGGTTACAATGAGCAGTTCTTC.

J is TRBJ2-7 and V is TRBV7-2; no firm D call. The CDR3 has 13 residues. V shed 0 bases and J shed 4 bases, with 7 bases lying between them. CDR1 SGHTA and CDR2 FQGNSA come from the germline V gene. CDR3 nucleotide sequence: TGTGCCAGCAGCTTAGCGGACGATTACGAGCAGTACTTC. Encoded protein: CASSLADDYEQYF.

The rearrangement uses TRBV30 and TRBJ1-3; 8 nucleotides match TRBD1. CDR3 length equals 16 residues. CDR1 and CDR2 (germline): GTSNPN, SVGIG (reference sequence). J gave up 0 bases and V 3 bases, and 7 bases lay outside the gene matches. The CDR3 is CAWSISGTGSGNTIYF. CDR3 sequence (DNA): TGTGCCTGGAGCATTTCCGGGACAGGCTCTGGAAACACCATATATTTT.

The gene calls are TRBV19 and TRBJ2-5; 8 bases match TRBD1. The CDR3 is 14 residues long. The V gene end was trimmed by 5 bases and the J gene end by 5 bases; junction bases not matched to a gene: 7. The germline gives CDR1 LNHDA, CDR2 SQIVND (reference sequence). CDR3 sequence reads: CASSLDRGRETQYF. DNA of the CDR3: TGTGCCAGTAGTCTCGACAGGGGACGGGAGACCCAGTACTTC.

The rearrangement joins TRBV6-5 to TRBJ1-1; D gene uncertain. V was pared by 1 base and J by 1 base, with 7 bases between. CDR3 length equals 14 residues. In germline, CDR1 is MNHEY, CDR2 SVGAGI. The CDR3 DNA is TGTGCCAGCAGTTACTTTCTGCAGAACACTGAAGCTTTCTTT. As protein: CASSYFLQNTEAFF.

The CDR3 loop reads CASSLGQQNQPQHF. The CDR3 nucleotides read TGCGCCAGCAGCTTGGGACAGCAAAATCAGCCCCAGCATTTT. V and J are TRBV5-1 and TRBJ1-5; perhaps TRBD1 as D (5 bases). Trimming removed 0 bases from V and 4 bases from J, with 8 bases in between. The V gene's germline CDR1 is SGHRS and CDR2 YFSETQ. CDR3 length equals 14 residues.

This sequence joins TRBV6-6 and TRBJ2-2; D is perhaps TRBD2 (5 bases). The V and J ends lost 7 bases and 0 bases respectively, with 15 bases between them. Per germline, CDR1 MNHNY and CDR2 SVGAGI (reference sequence). The CDR3 contains 16 residues. CDR3 sequence: CASTKGWGANTGELFF. The DNA of the CDR3 is TGTGCCAGCACCAAAGGGTGGGGAGCGAACACCGGGGAGCTGTTTTTT.

The chain is built from TRBV5-4 and TRBJ2-3; D unresolved. V lost 0 bases, J lost 1 base, and 3 bases lay in between. The CDR3 is 13 amino acids. Germline lookup yields CDR1 SGHNT and CDR2 YYREEE (reference sequence). CDR3 DNA sequence: TGTGCCAGCAGCTTGGCCGGCACAGATACGCAGTATTTT. As protein: CASSLAGTDTQYF.

The chain has TRBV27 and TRBJ1-5, with a weak D call TRBD1 (5 bases). The CDR3 sequence is 13 residues long. Trimming took 6 bases from V and 5 from J, leaving 11 bases between them. Germline V lookup: CDR1 MNHEY, CDR2 SMNVEV (reference sequence). The CDR3 loop is CASSRGNYQPQHF. The CDR3 DNA is TGTGCCAGCAGCCGGGGGAATTATCAGCCCCAGCATTTT.

The gene calls are TRBV27 and TRBJ1-2; D uncertain. Germline-derived CDR1 and CDR2 are MNHEY and SMNVEV (reference sequence). V was trimmed by 2 bases and J by 6 bases, leaving 19 bases between them. This CDR3 is built from 16 residues. This CDR3 reads CASSLNPSGRRDGYTF. In nucleotides, the CDR3 is TGTGCCAGCAGTTTAAACCCTTCCGGCAGGCGAGATGGCTACACCTTC.

This clone was found a few times. V gene TRBV14 combines with J gene TRBJ1-2; D perhaps matches TRBD1 (6 bases). Germline V gene sequence: CDR1 SGHDN, CDR2 FVKESK. The germline V and J ends were trimmed by 0 bases and 4 bases, with 9 bases remaining between them. The CDR3 totals 14 residues. CDR3 in DNA: TGTGCCAGCAGCCAAGATCGGACAGTCTATGGCTACACCTTC. This codes for CASSQDRTVYGYTF.

As concerns this clone: Other nucleotide sequences from this sample produce the same CDR3. This chain joins TRBV7-2 and TRBJ1-5, with 7 bases matching TRBD1. The V gene end was trimmed by 5 bases and the J gene end by 3 bases; junction bases not matched to a gene: 7. Germline CDR1 reads SGHTA; CDR2 reads FQGNSA. The CDR3 totals 15 residues. The CDR3: CASSPRTGDNQPQHF. The CDR3 nucleotides read TGTGCCAGCAGCCCCCGAACAGGGGACAATCAGCCCCAGCATTTT.

The rearrangement joins TRBV10-1 to TRBJ1-1; no definite D call. V lost 0 bases to trimming and J lost 5 bases, with 16 bases between them. CDR1 is WNHNN, CDR2 SYGVQD, per germline (reference sequence). The CDR3 length is 16 residues. The chain's CDR3 is CASSESARGHLTEAFF. CDR3 nucleotide sequence: TGCGCCAGCAGTGAGTCGGCCCGCGGCCACTTAACTGAAGCTTTCTTT.

The rearrangement joins TRBV28 to TRBJ2-4; D possibly corresponds to TRBD2 (5 bases). Germline V CDR1 and CDR2: MDHEN, SYDVKM. Trimming cost V 8 bases and J 0 bases, with 14 bases left between them. This CDR3 has 15 residues. CDR3 nucleotides: TGTGCCAGCGGAGAGGGCGGTCTAGCCAAAAACATTCAGTACTTC. As protein: CASGEGGLAKNIQYF.

The chain uses TRBV7-2 and TRBJ2-2; 12 bases are shared with TRBD2. The length of the CDR3 is 14 residues. V dropped 7 bases and J dropped 4; count of bases not matched to a gene: 1. CDR1 and CDR2 from the germline V gene are SGHTA and FQGNSA. The CDR3 DNA reads TGTGCCAGCATGACTAGCGGGGGCACCGGGGAGCTGTTTTTT. As protein: CASMTSGGTGELFF.

The chain links TRBV18 to TRBJ1-4, with D uncertain. The ends were cut back, 3 bases at V and 3 bases at J, with 11 bases in the middle. The CDR3 is made up of 15 amino acids. Germline V gene sequence: CDR1 KGHSH, CDR2 LQKENI. The DNA for the CDR3 is TGTGCCAGCTCACCGTCCGGCATCTCTAATGAAAAACTGTTTTTT. Its translation is CASSPSGISNEKLFF.

The chain is built from TRBV19 and TRBJ2-1; D gene uncertain. V lost 1 base and J 6 bases, leaving 7 bases between the germline ends. Looked up from germline, CDR1 is LNHDA and CDR2 is SQIVND (reference sequence). The CDR3 spans 13 residues. CDR3 bases: TGTGCCAGTAGTATAGTACGAGGCAATGAGCAGTTCTTC. This sequence encodes CASSIVRGNEQFF. The full variable domain, in which reference TRBV19 and TRBJ2-1 provide the parts outside the CDR3, is DGGITQSPKYLFRKEGQNVTLSCEQNLNHDAMYWYRQDPGQGLRLIYYSQIVNDFQKGDIAEGYSVSREKKESFPLTVTSAQKNPTAFYLCASSIVRGNEQFFGPGTRLTVL.

The genes are TRBV28 and TRBJ2-5; 8 bases are a match to TRBD1. Trimming removed 6 bases from V and 7 bases from J; junction bases left unmatched: 10. The germline V gene has CDR1 MDHEN and CDR2 SYDVKM. The CDR3 consists of 14 residues. The CDR3 sequence is CASRLGQATGTQYF. CDR3 in DNA: TGTGCCAGCAGGCTGGGACAGGCCACCGGGACCCAGTACTTC.

The rearrangement links TRBV21-1 to TRBJ2-1; TRBD1 was called by the table and not checked on the DNA. TRBV21-1 is a pseudogene segment. The CDR3 loop spans 17 amino acids. CDR3 loop: CASSPDYQDRAYNEQFF. In DNA form, the CDR3 reads TGTGCCAGCAGCCCGGACTACCAGGACAGGGCCTACAATGAGCAGTTCTTC.

The gene calls are TRBV14 and TRBJ1-3; 8 bases are shared with TRBD1. The V gene's germline CDR1 is SGHDN and CDR2 FVKESK. CDR3 size: 17 residues. V trimming: 10 bases; J trimming: 0 bases; junction bases outside the gene matches: 14. The CDR3 DNA is TGTGCCACCTCCCTTTCCGGACAGGGAACCTCTGGAAACACCATATATTTT. Its translation: CATSLSGQGTSGNTIYF.

The chain carries TRBV7-2 and TRBJ2-1, with 9 positions matching TRBD1. The trim removed 6 bases at V and 7 bases at J, leaving 13 bases unmatched. The germline gives CDR1 SGHTA, CDR2 FQGNSA. CDR3 length: 16 residues. The CDR3 sequence is CTSSLSRDRAGNEQFF. In DNA, the CDR3 is TGTACCAGCAGTTTGAGCCGGGACAGGGCCGGGAATGAGCAGTTCTTC.

This clone was counted once. The J gene is TRBJ1-5, the V gene TRBV5-6; D remains unclear. Germline assignment: CDR1 SGHDT and CDR2 YYEEEE. The CDR3 contains 15 residues. Deletions cut 2 bases from V and 0 bases from J, with 9 bases between. CDR3 in amino acids: CASSFGRYSNQPQHF. The CDR3 nucleotides are TGTGCCAGCAGCTTTGGACGGTATAGCAATCAGCCCCAGCATTTT.